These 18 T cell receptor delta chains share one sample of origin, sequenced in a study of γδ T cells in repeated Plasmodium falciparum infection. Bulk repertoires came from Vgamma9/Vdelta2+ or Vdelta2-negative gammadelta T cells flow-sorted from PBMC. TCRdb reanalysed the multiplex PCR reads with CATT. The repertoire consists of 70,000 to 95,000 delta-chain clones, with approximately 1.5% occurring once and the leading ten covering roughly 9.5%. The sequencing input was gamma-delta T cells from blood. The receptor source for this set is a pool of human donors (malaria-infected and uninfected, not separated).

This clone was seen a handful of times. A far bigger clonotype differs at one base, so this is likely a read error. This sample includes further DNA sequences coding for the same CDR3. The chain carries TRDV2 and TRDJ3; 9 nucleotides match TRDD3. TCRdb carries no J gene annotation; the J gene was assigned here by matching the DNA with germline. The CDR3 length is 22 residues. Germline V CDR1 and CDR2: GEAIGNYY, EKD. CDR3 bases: TGCGCCTGTGACACCGTTACGATAGGGGATACGCAAGGGTCCTGGGACACCCGACAGATGTTTTTC. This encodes CACDTVTIGDTQGSWDTRQMFF.

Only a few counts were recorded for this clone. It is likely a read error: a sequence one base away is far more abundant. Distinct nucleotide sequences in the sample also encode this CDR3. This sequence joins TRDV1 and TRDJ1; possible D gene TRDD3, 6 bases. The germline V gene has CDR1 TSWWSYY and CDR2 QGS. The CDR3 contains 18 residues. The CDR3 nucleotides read TGTGCTCTTGGGATACACCTAGGCCTGGGGACCCACACCGATAAGCTCATCTTT. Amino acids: CALGIHLGLGTHTDKLIF.

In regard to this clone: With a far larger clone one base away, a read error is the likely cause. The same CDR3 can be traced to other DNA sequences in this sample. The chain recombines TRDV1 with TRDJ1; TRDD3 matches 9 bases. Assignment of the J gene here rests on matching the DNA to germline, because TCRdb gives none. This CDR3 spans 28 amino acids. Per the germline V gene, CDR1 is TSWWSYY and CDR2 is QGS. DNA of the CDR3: TGTGCCCTTGGGGAACGTCCCTACCCCACCTTACTGGGGGGATACACCACGATCGCCGTGCGGTACACCGATAAACTCATCTTT. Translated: CALGERPYPTLLGGYTTIAVRYTDKLIF.

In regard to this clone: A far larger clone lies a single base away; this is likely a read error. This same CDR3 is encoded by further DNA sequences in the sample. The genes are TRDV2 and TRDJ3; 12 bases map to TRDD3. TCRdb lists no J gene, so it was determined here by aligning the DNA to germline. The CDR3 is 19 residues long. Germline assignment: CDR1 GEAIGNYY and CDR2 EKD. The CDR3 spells CACDKVLGDTRWDTRQMFF. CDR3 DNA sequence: TGTGCCTGCGACAAAGTACTGGGGGATACACGCTGGGACACCCGACAGATGTTTTTC.

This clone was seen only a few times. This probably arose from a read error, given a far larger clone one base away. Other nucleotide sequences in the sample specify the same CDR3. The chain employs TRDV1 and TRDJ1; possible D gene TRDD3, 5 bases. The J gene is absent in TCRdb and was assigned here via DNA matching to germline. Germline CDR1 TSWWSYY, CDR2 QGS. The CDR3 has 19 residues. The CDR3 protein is CALGELGPPGEGSTDKLIF. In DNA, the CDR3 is TGCGCTCTTGGGGAACTAGGTCCTCCCGGAGAGGGGTCCACCGATAAACTCATCTTT.

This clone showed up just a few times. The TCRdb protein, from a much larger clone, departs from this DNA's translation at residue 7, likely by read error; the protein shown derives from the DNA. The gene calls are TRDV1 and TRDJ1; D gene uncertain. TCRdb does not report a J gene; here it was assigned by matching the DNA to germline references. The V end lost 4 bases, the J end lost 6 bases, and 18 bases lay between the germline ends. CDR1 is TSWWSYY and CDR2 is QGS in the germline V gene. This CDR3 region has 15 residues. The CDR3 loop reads CALGGSACEGYKLIF. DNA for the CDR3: TGTGCTCTTGGGGGTAGCGCCTGCGAGGGCTATAAACTCATCTTT.

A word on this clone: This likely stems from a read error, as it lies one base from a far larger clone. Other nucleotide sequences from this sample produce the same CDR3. The CDR3 sequence: CACDRGGITYTDKLIF. CDR3 DNA: TGTGCCTGTGACAGAGGGGGGATAACGTACACCGACAAACTCATCTTT. The chain links TRDV2 to TRDJ1, with TRDD3 matching 8 bases. The J gene, missing from TCRdb, was assigned here through DNA to germline matching. CDR1 is GEAIGNYY and CDR2 is EKD in the germline V gene. This CDR3 spans 16 amino acids.

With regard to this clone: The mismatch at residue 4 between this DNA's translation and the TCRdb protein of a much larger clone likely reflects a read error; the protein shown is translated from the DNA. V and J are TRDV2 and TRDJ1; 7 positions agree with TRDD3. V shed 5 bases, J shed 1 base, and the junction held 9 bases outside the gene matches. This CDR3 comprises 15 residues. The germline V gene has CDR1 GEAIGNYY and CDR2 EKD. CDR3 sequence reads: CACGTLGGGTDKLIF. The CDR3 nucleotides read TGTGCCTGTGGCACGCTGGGGGGGGGCACCGATAAACTCATCTTT.

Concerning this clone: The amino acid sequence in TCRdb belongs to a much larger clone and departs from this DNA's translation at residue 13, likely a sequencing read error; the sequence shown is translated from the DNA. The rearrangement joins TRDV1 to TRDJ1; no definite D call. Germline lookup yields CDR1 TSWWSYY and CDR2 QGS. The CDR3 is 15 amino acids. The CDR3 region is CALGEAPAYTDKPIF. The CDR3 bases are TGTGCTCTTGGGGAGGCCCCGGCGTACACCGATAAACCCATCTTT.

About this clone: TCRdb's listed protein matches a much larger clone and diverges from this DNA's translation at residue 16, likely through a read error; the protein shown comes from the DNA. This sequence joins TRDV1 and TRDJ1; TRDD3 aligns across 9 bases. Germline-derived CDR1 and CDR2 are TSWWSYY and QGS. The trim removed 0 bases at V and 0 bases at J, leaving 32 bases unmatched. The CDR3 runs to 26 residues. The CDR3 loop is CALGELGVLRPRTGGHQELHTDKLIF. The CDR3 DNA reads TGTGCTCTTGGGGAACTTGGGGTCCTACGTCCCCGTACTGGGGGACACCAAGAACTTCACACCGATAAACTCATCTTT.

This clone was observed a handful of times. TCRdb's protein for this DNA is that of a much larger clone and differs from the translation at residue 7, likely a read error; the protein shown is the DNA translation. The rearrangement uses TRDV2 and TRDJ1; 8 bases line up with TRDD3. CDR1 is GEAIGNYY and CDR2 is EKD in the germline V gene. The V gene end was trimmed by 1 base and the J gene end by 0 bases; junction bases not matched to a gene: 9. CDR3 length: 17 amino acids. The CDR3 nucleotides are TGTGCCTGTGACACTCTGAGGGATACGGAAGACACCGATAAACTCATCTTT. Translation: CACDTLRDTEDTDKLIF.

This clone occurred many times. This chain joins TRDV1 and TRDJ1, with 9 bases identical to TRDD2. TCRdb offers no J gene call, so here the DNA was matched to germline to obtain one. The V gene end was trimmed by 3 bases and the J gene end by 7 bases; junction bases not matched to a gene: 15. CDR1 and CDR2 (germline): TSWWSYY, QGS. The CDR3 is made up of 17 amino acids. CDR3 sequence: CALGDRPSYVLRGKLIF. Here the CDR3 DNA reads TGTGCTCTTGGGGATCGGCCTTCCTACGTTCTGAGGGGTAAACTCATCTTT.

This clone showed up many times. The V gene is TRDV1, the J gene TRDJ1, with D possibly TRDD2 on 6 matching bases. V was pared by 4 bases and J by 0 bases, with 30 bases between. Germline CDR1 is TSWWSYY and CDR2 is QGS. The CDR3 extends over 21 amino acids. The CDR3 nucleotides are TGTGCTCTTGGGGCTCGGCCTTCCCATATGGTGGGAACGCTATACACCGATAAACTCATCTTT. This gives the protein CALGARPSHMVGTLYTDKLIF.

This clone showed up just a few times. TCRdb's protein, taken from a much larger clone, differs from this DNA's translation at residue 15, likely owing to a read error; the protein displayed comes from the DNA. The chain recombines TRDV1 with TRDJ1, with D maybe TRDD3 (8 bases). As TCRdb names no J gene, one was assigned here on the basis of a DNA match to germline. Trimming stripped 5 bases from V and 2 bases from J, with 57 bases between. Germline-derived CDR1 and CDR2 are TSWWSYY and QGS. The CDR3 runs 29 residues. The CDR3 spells CALGRGHFLLRYWGVRTDDFGLSTDKLIF. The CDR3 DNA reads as TGTGCTCTTGGGAGGGGACATTTCCTACTCCGGTACTGGGGGGTACGGACTGACGACTTCGGTTTATCGACCGATAAACTCATCTTT.

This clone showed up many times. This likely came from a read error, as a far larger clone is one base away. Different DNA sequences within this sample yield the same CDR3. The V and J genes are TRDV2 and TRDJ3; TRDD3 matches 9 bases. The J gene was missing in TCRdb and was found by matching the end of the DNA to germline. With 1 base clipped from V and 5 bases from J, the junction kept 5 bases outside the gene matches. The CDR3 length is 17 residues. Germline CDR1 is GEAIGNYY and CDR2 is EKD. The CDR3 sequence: CACDTVGDSRDTRQMFF. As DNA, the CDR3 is TGTGCCTGTGACACAGTGGGGGATAGCCGGGACACCCGACAGATGTTTTTC.

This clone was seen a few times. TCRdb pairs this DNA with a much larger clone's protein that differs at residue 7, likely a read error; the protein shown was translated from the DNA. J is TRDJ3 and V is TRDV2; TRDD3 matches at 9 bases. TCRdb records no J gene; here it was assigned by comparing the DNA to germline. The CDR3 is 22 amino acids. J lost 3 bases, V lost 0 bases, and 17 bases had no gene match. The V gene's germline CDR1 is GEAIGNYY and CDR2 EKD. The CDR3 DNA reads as TGTGCCTGTGACACCGGACGACTGGGGGACCCGAGAACGTACTGGGACACCCGACAGATGTTTTTC. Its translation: CACDTGRLGDPRTYWDTRQMFF.

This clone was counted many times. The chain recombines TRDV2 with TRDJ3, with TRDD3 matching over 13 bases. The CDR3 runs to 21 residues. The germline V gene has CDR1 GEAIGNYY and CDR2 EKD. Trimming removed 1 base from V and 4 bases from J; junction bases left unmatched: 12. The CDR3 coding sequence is TGTGCCTGTGACACTTTACTGGGGGATACGCGATCGGAATGGGACACCCGACAGATGTTTTTC. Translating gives CACDTLLGDTRSEWDTRQMFF.

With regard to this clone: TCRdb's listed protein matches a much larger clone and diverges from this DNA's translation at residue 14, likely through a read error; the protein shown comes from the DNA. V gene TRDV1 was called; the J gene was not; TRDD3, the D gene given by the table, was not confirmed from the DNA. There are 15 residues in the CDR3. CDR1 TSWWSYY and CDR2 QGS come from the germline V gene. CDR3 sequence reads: CALGDPPAYTDKLTF. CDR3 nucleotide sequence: TGTGCTCTTGGGGACCCCCCGGCGTACACCGATAAACTCACCTTT.